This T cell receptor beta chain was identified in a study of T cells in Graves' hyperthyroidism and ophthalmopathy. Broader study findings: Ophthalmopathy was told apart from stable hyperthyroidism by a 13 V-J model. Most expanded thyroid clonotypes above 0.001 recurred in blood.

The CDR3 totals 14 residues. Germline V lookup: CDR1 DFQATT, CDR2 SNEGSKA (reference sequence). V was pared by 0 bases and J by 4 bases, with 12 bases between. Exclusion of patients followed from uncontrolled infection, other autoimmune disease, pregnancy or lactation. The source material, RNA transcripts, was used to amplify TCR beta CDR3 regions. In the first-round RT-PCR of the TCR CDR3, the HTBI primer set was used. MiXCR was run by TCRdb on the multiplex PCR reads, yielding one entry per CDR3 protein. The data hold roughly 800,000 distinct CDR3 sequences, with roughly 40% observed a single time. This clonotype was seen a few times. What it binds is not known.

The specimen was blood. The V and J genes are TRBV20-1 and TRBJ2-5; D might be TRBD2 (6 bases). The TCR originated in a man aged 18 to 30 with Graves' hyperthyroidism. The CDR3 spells CSAREGTAGETQYF. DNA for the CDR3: TGCAGTGCTAGAGAAGGGACTGCCGGAGAGACCCAGTACTTC.